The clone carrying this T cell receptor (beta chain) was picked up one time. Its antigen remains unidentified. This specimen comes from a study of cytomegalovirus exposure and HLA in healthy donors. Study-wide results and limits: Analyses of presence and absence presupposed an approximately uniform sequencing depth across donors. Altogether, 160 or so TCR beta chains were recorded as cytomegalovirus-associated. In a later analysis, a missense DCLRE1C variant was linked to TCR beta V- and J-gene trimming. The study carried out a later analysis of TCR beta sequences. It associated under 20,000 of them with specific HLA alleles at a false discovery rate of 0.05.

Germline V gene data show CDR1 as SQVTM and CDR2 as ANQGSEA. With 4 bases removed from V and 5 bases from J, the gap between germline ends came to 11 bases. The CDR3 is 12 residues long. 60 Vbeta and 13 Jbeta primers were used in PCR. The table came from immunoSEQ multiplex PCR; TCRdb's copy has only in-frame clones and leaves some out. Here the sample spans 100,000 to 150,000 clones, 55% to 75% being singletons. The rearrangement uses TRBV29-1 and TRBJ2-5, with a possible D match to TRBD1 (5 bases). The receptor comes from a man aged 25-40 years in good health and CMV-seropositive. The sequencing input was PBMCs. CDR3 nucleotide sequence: TGCAGCGTTGTCCCAGGGATTGAGACCCAGTACTTC. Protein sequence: CSVVPGIETQYF.